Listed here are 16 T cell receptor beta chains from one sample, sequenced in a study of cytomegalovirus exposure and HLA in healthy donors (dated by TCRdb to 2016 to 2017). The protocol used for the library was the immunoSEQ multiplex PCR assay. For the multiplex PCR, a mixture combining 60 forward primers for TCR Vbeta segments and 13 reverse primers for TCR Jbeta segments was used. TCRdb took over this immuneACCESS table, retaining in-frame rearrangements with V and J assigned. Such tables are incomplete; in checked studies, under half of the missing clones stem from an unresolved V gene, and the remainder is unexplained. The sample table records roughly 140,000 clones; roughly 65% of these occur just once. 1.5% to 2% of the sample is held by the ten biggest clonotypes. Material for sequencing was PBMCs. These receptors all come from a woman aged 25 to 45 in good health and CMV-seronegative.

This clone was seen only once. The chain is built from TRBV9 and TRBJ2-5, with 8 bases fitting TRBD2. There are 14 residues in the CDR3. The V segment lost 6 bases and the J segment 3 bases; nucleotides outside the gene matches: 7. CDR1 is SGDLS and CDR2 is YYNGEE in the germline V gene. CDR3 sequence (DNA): TGTGCCAGCACGAAGCGGGGGAGGGAAGAGACCCAGTACTTC. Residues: CASTKRGREETQYF. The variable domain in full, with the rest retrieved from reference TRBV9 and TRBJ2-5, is DSGVTQTPKHLITATGQRVTLRCSPRSGDLSVYWYQQSLDQGLQFLIQYYNGEERAKGNILERFSAQQFPDLHSELNLSSLELGDSALYFCASTKRGREETQYFGPGTRLLVL.

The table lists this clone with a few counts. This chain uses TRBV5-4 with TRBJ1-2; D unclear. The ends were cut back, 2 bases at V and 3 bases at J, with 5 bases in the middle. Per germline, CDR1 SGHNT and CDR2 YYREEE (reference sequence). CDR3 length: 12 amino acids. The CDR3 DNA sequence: TGTGCCAGCAGCTTCGGAGACTATGGCTACACCTTC. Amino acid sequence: CASSFGDYGYTF.

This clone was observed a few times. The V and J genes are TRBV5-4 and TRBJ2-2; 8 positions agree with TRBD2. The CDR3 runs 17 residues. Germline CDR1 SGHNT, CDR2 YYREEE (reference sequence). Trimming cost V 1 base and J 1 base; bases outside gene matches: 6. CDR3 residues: CASSLPLAGGNTGELFF. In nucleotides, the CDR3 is TGTGCCAGCAGCTTGCCCCTGGCGGGAGGGAACACCGGGGAGCTGTTTTTT. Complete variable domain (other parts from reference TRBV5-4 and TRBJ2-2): ETGVTQSPTHLIKTRGQQVTLRCSSQSGHNTVSWYQQALGQGPQFIFQYYREEENGRGNFPPRFSGLQFPNYSSELNVNALELDDSALYLCASSLPLAGGNTGELFFGEGSRLTVL.

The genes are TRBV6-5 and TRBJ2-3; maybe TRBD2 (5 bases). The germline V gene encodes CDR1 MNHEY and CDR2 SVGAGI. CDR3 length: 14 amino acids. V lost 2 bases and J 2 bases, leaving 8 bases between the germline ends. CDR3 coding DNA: TGTGCCAGCAGTTACCGGGATTACACAGATACGCAGTATTTT. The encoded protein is CASSYRDYTDTQYF.

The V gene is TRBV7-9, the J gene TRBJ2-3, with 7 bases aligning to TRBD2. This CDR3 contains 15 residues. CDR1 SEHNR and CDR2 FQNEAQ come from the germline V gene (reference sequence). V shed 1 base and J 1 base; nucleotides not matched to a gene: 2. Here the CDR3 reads CASSLEAGGTDTQYF. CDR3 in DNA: TGTGCCAGCAGCTTAGAGGCGGGAGGCACAGATACGCAGTATTTT.

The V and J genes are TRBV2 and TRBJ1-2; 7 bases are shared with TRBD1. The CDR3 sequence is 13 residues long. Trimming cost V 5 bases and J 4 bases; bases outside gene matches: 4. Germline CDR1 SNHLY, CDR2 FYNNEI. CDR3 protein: CASSPGTVYGYTF. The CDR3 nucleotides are TGTGCCAGCAGTCCGGGGACAGTCTATGGCTACACCTTC.

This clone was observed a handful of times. The CDR3 bases are TGCGCCAGCAGCCCCCGGGACATCCGACACAATGAGCAGTTCTTC. Translated, it gives CASSPRDIRHNEQFF. This chain connects TRBV4-1 to TRBJ2-1; D possibly corresponds to TRBD1 (6 bases). CDR1 is MGHRA and CDR2 is YSYEKL in the germline V gene. V shed 4 bases and J shed 5 bases, with 15 bases lying between them. This CDR3 has 15 amino acids.

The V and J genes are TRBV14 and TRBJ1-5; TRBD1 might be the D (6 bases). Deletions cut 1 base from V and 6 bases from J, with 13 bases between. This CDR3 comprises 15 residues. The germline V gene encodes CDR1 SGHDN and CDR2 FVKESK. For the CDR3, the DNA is TGTGCCAGCAGCCAAGGTACAGGGAGGGGTCAGCCCCAGCATTTT. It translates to CASSQGTGRGQPQHF.

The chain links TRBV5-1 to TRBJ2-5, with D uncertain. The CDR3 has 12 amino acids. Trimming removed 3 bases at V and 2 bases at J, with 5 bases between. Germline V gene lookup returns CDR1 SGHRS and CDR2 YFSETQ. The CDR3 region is CASSSEQETQYF. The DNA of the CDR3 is TGCGCCAGCAGCTCCGAGCAAGAGACCCAGTACTTC.

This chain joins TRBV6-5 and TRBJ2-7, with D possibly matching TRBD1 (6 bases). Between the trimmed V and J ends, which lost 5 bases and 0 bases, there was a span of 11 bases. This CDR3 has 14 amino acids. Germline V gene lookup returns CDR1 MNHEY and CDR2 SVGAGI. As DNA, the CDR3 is TGTGCCAGCAGTAGAACAGGGCCCTCCTACGAGCAGTACTTC. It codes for CASSRTGPSYEQYF.

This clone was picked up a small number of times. The chain's CDR3 is CASRSAYEQYF. The CDR3, as DNA: TGTGCCAGCAGGTCGGCCTACGAGCAGTACTTC. The chain joins TRBV2 to TRBJ2-7; no clear D. Germline CDR1 SNHLY, CDR2 FYNNEI. Trimming removed 6 bases from V and 2 bases from J, with 5 bases in between. CDR3 length equals 11 residues.

The CDR3 is CASSGLAASTDTQYF. CDR3 nucleotide sequence: TGTGCCAGCAGTGGGCTAGCAGCTAGCACAGATACGCAGTATTTT. V and J are TRBV6-1 and TRBJ2-3; a possible D gene is TRBD2 (5 bases). Looked up from germline, CDR1 is MNHNS and CDR2 is SASEGT. V was clipped by 4 bases and J by 0 bases, with 11 bases between them. This CDR3 has 15 residues.

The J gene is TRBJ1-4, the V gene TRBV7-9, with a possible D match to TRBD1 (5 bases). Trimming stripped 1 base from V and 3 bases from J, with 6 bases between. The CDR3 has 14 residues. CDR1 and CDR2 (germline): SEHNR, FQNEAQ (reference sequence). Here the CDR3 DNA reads TGTGCCAGCAGCTTAGGGGGCTCTAATGAAAAACTGTTTTTT. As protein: CASSLGGSNEKLFF. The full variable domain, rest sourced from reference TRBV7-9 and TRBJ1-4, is DTGVSQNPRHKITKRGQNVTFRCDPISEHNRLYWYRQTLGQGPEFLTYFQNEAQLEKSRLLSDRFSAERPKGSFSTLEIQRTEQGDSAMYLCASSLGGSNEKLFFGSGTQLSVL.

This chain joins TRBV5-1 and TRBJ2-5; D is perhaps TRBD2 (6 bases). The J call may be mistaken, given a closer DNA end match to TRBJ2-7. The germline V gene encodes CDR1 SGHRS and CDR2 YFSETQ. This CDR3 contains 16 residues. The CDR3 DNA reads TGCGCCAGCAGCTTGAGTGCGGGCGGGATCCCCTACGAGCAGTACTTC. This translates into CASSLSAGGIPYEQYF.

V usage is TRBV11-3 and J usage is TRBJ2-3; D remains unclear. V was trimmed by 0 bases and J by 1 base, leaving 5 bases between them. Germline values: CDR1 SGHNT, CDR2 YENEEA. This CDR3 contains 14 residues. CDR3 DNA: TGTGCCAGCAGCTTAGAAGCTGGCACAGATACGCAGTATTTT. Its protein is CASSLEAGTDTQYF.

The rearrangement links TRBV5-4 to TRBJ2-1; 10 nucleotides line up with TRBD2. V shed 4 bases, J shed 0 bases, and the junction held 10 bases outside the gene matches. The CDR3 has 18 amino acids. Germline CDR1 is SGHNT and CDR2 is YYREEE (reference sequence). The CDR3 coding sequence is TGTGCCAGCAGCCTACCTAGCGGGGGCCTCAGCTCCTACAATGAGCAGTTCTTC. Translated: CASSLPSGGLSSYNEQFF.